The source of this T cell receptor beta chain is a study of blood T cell repertoires in COVID-19. The CDR3 spans 14 residues. Germline CDR1 reads LNHDA; CDR2 reads SQIVND (reference sequence). V was cut by 3 bases and J by 5 bases, with 13 bases left in between. In the original workflow: By means of reference gene primer amplification, nucleated cell counts were estimated. The table came from immunoSEQ multiplex PCR; TCRdb's copy has only in-frame clones and leaves some out. D and trimming were read from the DNA, whereas the V and J calls and clone size are those reported in that table. The table lists about 210,000 clones, around four fifths of them singletons, with under 3.5% in the top ten.

This TCR derives from a man aged 50-60 years with active or convalescent COVID-19. The sequenced material came from peripheral blood. J is TRBJ2-5 and V is TRBV19, with D possibly being TRBD2 (6 bases). CDR3 sequence reads: CASSIPGVLETQYF. The CDR3 DNA follows: TGTGCCAGTAGTATTCCGGGAGTCCTGGAGACCCAGTACTTC.